This paragraph reports one TCR beta chain. V was pared by 3 bases and J by 16 bases, with 17 bases between. CDR1 and CDR2 from the germline V gene are SGHDT and YYEEEE. The CDR3 sequence is 12 residues long. The sample originates from a study of blood T cell repertoires in COVID-19. Study context: Collection of acute and convalescent COVID-19 samples took place in the United States, Italy and Spain.

Assay: immunoSEQ multiplex PCR; the TCRdb copy retains only in-frame clones and omits some. The sample records approximately 240,000 clones, roughly 80% being singletons. Specimen: peripheral blood. This chain connects TRBV5-6 to TRBJ2-4, with D perhaps TRBD2 (5 bases). The sequence was collected from an elderly woman with active or convalescent COVID-19. CDR3 DNA sequence: TGTGCCAGCAGCTCCAATGGTGAGCGGATTTACTTC. Protein sequence: CASSSNGERIYF.